The 15 T cell receptor beta chains given below trace back to one sample, sequenced in a study of beta chain features in type 1 diabetes. Expressed TCRB transcripts were sequenced after all isolated RNA was converted to cDNA. Assay: immunoSEQ multiplex PCR; the TCRdb copy retains only in-frame clones and omits some. The repertoire consists of 350,000 to 450,000 clones, with roughly 13% occurring once and the leading ten covering 0.035% to 0.04%. The sample taken for sequencing was naive CD4+ T cells from blood. The receptor set was obtained from a man younger than 45 in good health.

The rearrangement joins TRBV25-1 to TRBJ1-2; D gene uncertain. The CDR3 runs to 13 residues. Trimming took off 5 bases at V and 3 bases at J, with 10 bases between the two ends. CDR1 and CDR2 (germline): MGHDK, SYGVNS. The CDR3 protein is CASSPGYHYGYTF. The CDR3 DNA reads TGTGCCAGCAGTCCAGGATATCACTATGGCTACACCTTC.

This clone has a handful of counts. The rearrangement joins TRBV2 to TRBJ1-2; the match to TRBD1 covers 8 bases. The CDR3 extends over 14 amino acids. Germline assignment: CDR1 SNHLY and CDR2 FYNNEI. Trimming at V came to 6 bases and at J to 5 bases, leaving 8 bases not matched to a gene. The CDR3 reads CASRLGQGTYGYTF. The CDR3 nucleotides read TGTGCCAGCAGGCTAGGACAGGGTACATATGGCTACACCTTC.

V usage is TRBV2 and J usage is TRBJ2-3; 7 bases match TRBD2. The CDR3 has 14 amino acids. Germline trimming cut 6 bases from V and 2 bases from J; bases unmatched to any gene: 5. Looked up from germline, CDR1 is SNHLY and CDR2 is FYNNEI. CDR3 amino acids: CASRASGYTDTQYF. The CDR3 bases are TGTGCCAGCAGGGCTAGCGGATACACAGATACGCAGTATTTT.

This clone was observed a handful of times. V gene TRBV9 combines with J gene TRBJ2-6; the match to TRBD1 covers 7 bases. This CDR3 comprises 16 residues. Germline V lookup: CDR1 SGDLS, CDR2 YYNGEE. Germline trimming cut 4 bases from V and 0 bases from J; bases unmatched to any gene: 4. CDR3 in amino acids: CASSQGQSSGANVLTF. CDR3 in DNA: TGTGCCAGCAGCCAGGGACAGAGCTCTGGGGCCAACGTCCTGACTTTC.

This clone has more than one count but fewer than ten. This rearrangement joins TRBV7-6 to TRBJ2-1, with TRBD2 matching over 10 bases. The length of the CDR3 is 17 residues. Looked up from germline, CDR1 is SGHVS and CDR2 is FNYEAQ. The junction had 15 bases not matched to a gene; V was cut back by 5 bases and J by 8 bases. CDR3 sequence: CASSPLASGRRRDEQFF. DNA of the CDR3: TGTGCCAGCAGCCCCCTGGCTAGCGGGAGACGTAGGGATGAGCAGTTCTTC.

This clone came up a few times. The chain recombines TRBV11-2 with TRBJ2-5, with D perhaps matching TRBD1 (5 bases). Deletions cut 8 bases from V and 0 bases from J, with 13 bases between. Germline V gives CDR1 SGHAT, CDR2 FQNNGV. The CDR3 totals 14 residues. CDR3 protein: CASRRSGNQETQYF. In nucleotides, the CDR3 is TGTGCCAGCCGAAGGTCAGGGAACCAAGAGACCCAGTACTTC. Combining the CDR3 with reference TRBV11-2 and TRBJ2-5 gives the whole variable domain EAGVAQSPRYKIIEKRQSVAFWCNPISGHATLYWYQQILGQGPKLLIQFQNNGVVDDSQLPKDRFSAERLKGVDSTLKIQPAKLEDSAVYLCASRRSGNQETQYFGPGTRLLVL.

This clone occurred a few times. V and J are TRBV5-1 and TRBJ2-1, with TRBD2 matching 12 bases. V gave up 2 bases and J gave up 0 bases; unmatched junction bases: 6. Germline values: CDR1 SGHRS, CDR2 YFSETQ. The CDR3 consists of 18 residues. CDR3 bases: TGCGCCAGCAGCTTTGGGCTAGCGGGAGGGAGCTCCTACAATGAGCAGTTCTTC. This codes for CASSFGLAGGSSYNEQFF.

CDR3 coding DNA: TGTGCCAGCAGCCATATCGGAGAGACCCAGTACTTC. The encoded protein is CASSHIGETQYF. The chain uses TRBV14 and TRBJ2-5, with D unresolved. In germline, CDR1 is SGHDN, CDR2 FVKESK. The CDR3 spans 12 residues. The V gene lost 3 bases and the J gene lost 4 bases, with 6 bases spanning the gap. The whole variable domain, remainder taken from reference TRBV14 and TRBJ2-5, is EAGVTQFPSHSVIEKGQTVTLRCDPISGHDNLYWYRRVMGKEIKFLLHFVKESKQDESGMPNNRFLAERTGGTYSTLKVQPAELEDSGVYFCASSHIGETQYFGPGTRLLVL.

This rearrangement joins TRBV5-1 to TRBJ2-3; D gene unclear. The germline V and J ends were trimmed by 0 bases and 2 bases, with 7 bases remaining between them. Germline assignment: CDR1 SGHRS and CDR2 YFSETQ. The CDR3 has 14 amino acids. The CDR3 is CASSLGRVTDTQYF. The CDR3, as DNA: TGCGCCAGCAGCTTGGGTCGCGTCACAGATACGCAGTATTTT.

J is TRBJ1-6 and V is TRBV5-1; the match to TRBD1 covers 12 bases. Germline CDR1 is SGHRS and CDR2 is YFSETQ. This CDR3 is 15 amino acids long. Unmatched junction bases numbered 4, after V lost 4 bases and J lost 8 bases. CDR3 DNA: TGCGCCAGCAGCCTGGGACAGGGGGCTGATTCACCCCTCCACTTT. Protein sequence: CASSLGQGADSPLHF.

This clone was seen a handful of times. This chain links TRBV9 with TRBJ1-2, with D perhaps TRBD1 (6 bases). Trimming removed 1 base from V and 4 bases from J, with 11 bases in between. Germline lookup yields CDR1 SGDLS and CDR2 YYNGEE. The CDR3 has 14 residues. CDR3 protein: CASSVSGTSYGYTF. The CDR3, as DNA: TGTGCCAGCAGCGTATCCGGGACAAGCTATGGCTACACCTTC.

This clone was counted a few times. The J gene is TRBJ2-7, the V gene TRBV14, with a tentative D call TRBD2 (6 bases). V shed 3 bases and J shed 3 bases, with 15 bases lying between them. Germline-derived CDR1 and CDR2 are SGHDN and FVKESK. The CDR3 extends over 15 amino acids. The CDR3 spells CASSHGGMGNYEQYV. As DNA, the CDR3 is TGTGCCAGCAGCCACGGCGGGATGGGGAACTACGAGCAGTACGTC.

This clone was detected only a few times. The V and J genes are TRBV10-3 and TRBJ1-6; no definite D call. The CDR3 runs 13 residues. Germline V gene sequence: CDR1 ENHRY, CDR2 SYGVKD. With 2 bases removed from V and 9 bases from J, the gap between germline ends came to 8 bases. As DNA, the CDR3 is TGTGCCATCAGTGAGGGTGTGGGTTCACCCCTCCACTTT. The encoded protein is CAISEGVGSPLHF.

The genes are TRBV7-2 and TRBJ2-4; a weak D match, TRBD1 (6 bases). Germline V gene data show CDR1 as SGHTA and CDR2 as FQGNSA. The V end was cut by 6 bases, the J end by 0 bases, with 12 bases between. This CDR3 comprises 15 residues. CDR3 region: CASRLTGLAKNIQYF. The CDR3 coding sequence is TGTGCCAGCAGACTCACAGGGCTAGCCAAAAACATTCAGTACTTC. Drawing the rest from reference TRBV7-2 and TRBJ2-4, the complete variable domain is GAGVSQSPSNKVTEKGKDVELRCDPISGHTALYWYRQSLGQGLEFLIYFQGNSAPDKSGLPSDRFSAERTGGSVSTLTIQRTQQEDSAVYLCASRLTGLAKNIQYFGAGTRLSVL.

This chain joins TRBV25-1 and TRBJ2-1, with 14 bases identical to TRBD2. The germline gives CDR1 MGHDK, CDR2 SYGVNS. The V gene end was trimmed by 3 bases and the J gene end by 0 bases; junction bases not matched to a gene: 4. This CDR3 comprises 18 residues. The CDR3 spells CASSETSGGVTSYNEQFF. The DNA of the CDR3 is TGTGCCAGCAGTGAGACTAGCGGGGGGGTTACCTCCTACAATGAGCAGTTCTTC.